Following are 28 T cell receptor beta chains from one sample sequenced in a study of Tregs in tolerant kidney transplant recipients. The nonmyeloablative bone marrow transplants came from related graft donors, with transient mixed chimerism. Generated by immunoSEQ multiplex PCR, the TCRdb table keeps only in-frame clones and is missing some. The profile shows about 52,000 clones, around 93% of them singletons. Source: CD8+ T cells from blood (PBMCs), taken 24 months after the transplant. The receptors here all came from a human patient who received a combined kidney and bone marrow transplant. Some of the T cells may derive from the graft donor.

J is TRBJ1-1 and V is TRBV5-6, with TRBD1 identical over 7 bases. Germline trimming cut 3 bases from V and 5 bases from J; bases unmatched to any gene: 1. CDR3 length: 12 amino acids. Germline loops: CDR1 SGHDT, CDR2 YYEEEE. The CDR3 is CASSSGQTEAFF. The CDR3 coding sequence is TGTGCCAGCAGCTCGGGACAGACTGAAGCTTTCTTT.

CDR3 in amino acids: CASSLAGNTEAFF. The CDR3 bases are TGTGCCAGCAGCTTAGCCGGGAACACTGAAGCTTTCTTT. The V and J genes are TRBV11-2 and TRBJ1-1; no definite D call. The V end lost 1 base, the J end lost 1 base, and 4 bases lay between the germline ends. The CDR3 has 13 amino acids. Germline assignment: CDR1 SGHAT and CDR2 FQNNGV.

J is TRBJ1-2 and V is TRBV7-9; a weak D match, TRBD1 (5 bases). Germline CDR1 SEHNR, CDR2 FQNEAQ (reference sequence). CDR3 length: 12 amino acids. The V end lost 6 bases, the J end lost 5 bases, and 10 bases lay between the germline ends. The CDR3 sequence is CASSAGLYGYTF. DNA of the CDR3: TGTGCCAGCAGTGCGGGGCTGTATGGCTACACCTTC.

V usage is TRBV9 and J usage is TRBJ2-7, with 10 bases matching TRBD2. The CDR3 loop spans 16 amino acids. Per germline, CDR1 SGDLS and CDR2 YYNGEE. The J segment lost 6 bases and the V segment lost 1 base, leaving 10 bases of the junction unmatched. CDR3 loop: CASSVPHPLAGVEQYF. For the CDR3, the DNA is TGTGCCAGCAGCGTACCCCATCCTCTAGCGGGAGTCGAGCAGTACTTC.

This sequence joins TRBV7-3 and TRBJ1-3; 9 bases align to TRBD1. V shed 5 bases and J 4 bases; nucleotides not matched to a gene: 15. The CDR3 is 18 residues long. Germline V gives CDR1 SGHTA, CDR2 FQGTGA. This CDR3 reads CASSQTSKTGGEGNTIYF. CDR3 in DNA: TGTGCCAGCAGCCAAACTTCTAAGACAGGGGGAGAAGGAAACACCATATATTTT.

The chain recombines TRBV7-2 with TRBJ2-7; 12 nucleotides align to TRBD2. The V gene end was trimmed by 5 bases and the J gene end by 5 bases; junction bases not matched to a gene: 4. The germline V gene has CDR1 SGHTA and CDR2 FQGNSA. The CDR3 has 14 amino acids. The CDR3 nucleotides read TGTGCCAGCAGCATACTAGCGGGGGGTCACGAGCAGTACTTC. This sequence encodes CASSILAGGHEQYF.

The chain joins TRBV7-8 to TRBJ1-1; D remains unclear. Between the trimmed V and J ends, which lost 1 base and 1 base, there was a span of 10 bases. The CDR3 sequence is 15 residues long. Germline V lookup: CDR1 SGHVS, CDR2 FQNEAQ. The CDR3 loop is CASSLVWAGNTEAFF. In nucleotides, the CDR3 is TGTGCCAGCAGCTTAGTATGGGCGGGGAACACTGAAGCTTTCTTT.

The chain is built from TRBV21-1 and TRBJ1-5; TRBD1 was called by the table and not checked on the DNA. TRBV21-1 is an annotated pseudogene. The CDR3 extends over 16 amino acids. CDR3 coding DNA: TGTGCCAGCAGCAAAGTTGACAGGCATAGCAATCAGCCCCAGCATTTT. It encodes CASSKVDRHSNQPQHF.

This chain uses TRBV11-2 with TRBJ2-1; D ambiguous. Trimming took 1 base from V and 4 from J, leaving 2 bases between them. The length of the CDR3 is 12 residues. The germline V gene has CDR1 SGHAT and CDR2 FQNNGV. Here the CDR3 DNA reads TGTGCCAGCAGCTTAGCATACAATGAGCAGTTCTTC. It is translated as CASSLAYNEQFF.

The V gene is TRBV4-2, the J gene TRBJ2-3, with 7 positions matching TRBD1. Germline assignment: CDR1 LGHNA and CDR2 YNFKEQ. Unmatched junction bases numbered 6, after V lost 4 bases and J lost 2 bases. The CDR3 spans 15 residues. The CDR3 DNA is TGTGCCAGCAGCCCAGGGACAGTATTCACAGATACGCAGTATTTT. This sequence encodes CASSPGTVFTDTQYF.

The chain is built from TRBV5-1 and TRBJ1-1, with 9 bases that match TRBD1. Germline-derived CDR1 and CDR2 are SGHRS and YFSETQ. V lost 4 bases to trimming and J lost 5 bases; unmatched junction nucleotides: 3. There are 13 residues in the CDR3. For the CDR3, the DNA is TGCGCCAGCAGCCTTGACAGGGGGACTGAAGCTTTCTTT. The encoded protein is CASSLDRGTEAFF.

V is TRBV9 and J is TRBJ2-1; TRBD2 matches at 11 bases. The V gene end was trimmed by 0 bases and the J gene end by 5 bases; junction bases not matched to a gene: 7. CDR1 is SGDLS and CDR2 is YYNGEE in the germline V gene. The CDR3 runs to 17 residues. As DNA, the CDR3 is TGTGCCAGCAGCGTAGCCCCGACTAGCGGGGACAACAATGAGCAGTTCTTC. Translated: CASSVAPTSGDNNEQFF.

V is TRBV4-3 and J is TRBJ2-1; 8 positions agree with TRBD2. The V and J ends lost 4 bases and 9 bases, in that order; junction bases with no gene match: 14. The CDR3 loop spans 16 amino acids. Germline V lookup: CDR1 LGHNA, CDR2 YSLEER. The DNA for the CDR3 is TGCGCCAGCAGCCCATGGACGAGCGGGAGTTTGACTGAGCAGTTCTTC. It translates to CASSPWTSGSLTEQFF.

V and J are TRBV7-6 and TRBJ2-1; 11 positions agree with TRBD2. Trimming at V came to 5 bases and at J to 5 bases, leaving 5 bases not matched to a gene. The CDR3 consists of 15 residues. Germline CDR1 and CDR2: SGHVS and FNYEAQ. CDR3 DNA sequence: TGTGCCAGCAGCCTCGGACTAGCGGGCAACAATGAGCAGTTCTTC. It translates to CASSLGLAGNNEQFF.

This sequence joins TRBV7-8 and TRBJ2-5; tentative D call: TRBD2 (6 bases). Deletions cut 6 bases from V and 1 base from J, with 12 bases between. This CDR3 region has 14 residues. The germline V gene encodes CDR1 SGHVS and CDR2 FQNEAQ. For the CDR3, the DNA is TGTGCCAGCAGACTTCTAGCGACCCAAGAGACCCAGTACTTC. It is translated as CASRLLATQETQYF. The variable domain in full, completed from reference TRBV7-8 and TRBJ2-5, reads GAGVSQSPRYKVAKRGQDVALRCDPISGHVSLFWYQQALGQGPEFLTYFQNEAQLDKSGLPSDRFFAERPEGSVSTLKIQRTQQEDSAVYLCASRLLATQETQYFGPGTRLLVL.

The chain uses TRBV5-6 and TRBJ2-4; TRBD2 is a possible D gene (5 bases). This CDR3 comprises 15 residues. Germline V gives CDR1 SGHDT, CDR2 YYEEEE. With 3 bases removed from V and 0 bases from J, the gap between germline ends came to 10 bases. CDR3: CASSSRGVAKNIQYF. The CDR3 bases are TGTGCCAGCAGCTCCCGGGGAGTAGCCAAAAACATTCAGTACTTC.

This chain connects TRBV6-1 to TRBJ2-1, with 7 positions matching TRBD2. The junction had 6 bases not matched to a gene; V was cut back by 4 bases and J by 0 bases. The length of the CDR3 is 16 residues. The germline V gene encodes CDR1 MNHNS and CDR2 SASEGT. CDR3 DNA: TGTGCCAGCAGTGGGTGGGGGGGAAGCTCCTACAATGAGCAGTTCTTC. It is translated as CASSGWGGSSYNEQFF.

In its sample, this clone was seen once. The chain is built from TRBV7-7 and TRBJ2-3; 14 bases line up with TRBD2. The CDR3 is 16 amino acids. Germline values: CDR1 SSHAT, CDR2 FNYEAQ (reference sequence). Germline trimming cut 5 bases from V and 5 bases from J; bases unmatched to any gene: 6. The CDR3 nucleotides are TGTGCCAGCAGCCGACTAGCGGGGGGGCGCAAAGATACGCAGTATTTT. It yields the protein CASSRLAGGRKDTQYF.

This sequence joins TRBV19 and TRBJ2-3; TRBD1 is a possible D gene (7 bases). CDR1 and CDR2 from the germline V gene are LNHDA and SQIVND (reference sequence). The CDR3 is made up of 14 amino acids. V was shortened by 7 bases and J by 6 bases, with 17 bases between the two germline ends. The CDR3, as DNA: TGTGCCAGTAATGGGGAGACAGGGAGGGATACGCAGTATTTT. It encodes CASNGETGRDTQYF.

The genes are TRBV19 and TRBJ1-5; D is ambiguous. The CDR3 extends over 13 amino acids. The V gene's germline CDR1 is LNHDA and CDR2 SQIVND (reference sequence). V dropped 3 bases and J dropped 5 bases, with 8 bases sitting between them. The CDR3 DNA is TGTGCCAGTAGTATTGGTAGAGATCAGCCCCAGCATTTT. This sequence encodes CASSIGRDQPQHF.

This chain links TRBV5-6 with TRBJ2-5; 7 positions match TRBD2. Per germline, CDR1 SGHDT and CDR2 YYEEEE. The CDR3 covers 18 residues. The V segment lost 7 bases and the J segment 4 bases; nucleotides outside the gene matches: 22. The CDR3 nucleotides read TGTGCCAGCGGCGATTATGGGGCTAGCGGACCCCCTATAGAGACCCAGTACTTC. It is translated as CASGDYGASGPPIETQYF.

This clone has a single count. The J gene is TRBJ2-1, the V gene TRBV11-2; D might be TRBD2 (6 bases). Germline V lookup: CDR1 SGHAT, CDR2 FQNNGV. V was trimmed by 3 bases and J by 3 bases, leaving 12 bases between them. There are 15 residues in the CDR3. The CDR3 bases are TGTGCCAGCAGCTTCGGAGCGGGCGGCTACAATGAGCAGTTCTTC. This codes for CASSFGAGGYNEQFF.

The CDR3 region is CASSIGLAGHYEQYF. The CDR3 nucleotides read TGTGCCAGTAGTATAGGGCTAGCGGGCCACTACGAGCAGTACTTC. This chain links TRBV19 with TRBJ2-7; TRBD2 agrees at 8 bases. This CDR3 contains 15 residues. The V gene's germline CDR1 is LNHDA and CDR2 SQIVND (reference sequence). With V trimmed by 1 base and J by 3 bases, 5 bases remained unmatched. Drawing the rest from reference TRBV19 and TRBJ2-7, the complete variable domain is DGGITQSPKYLFRKEGQNVTLSCEQNLNHDAMYWYRQDPGQGLRLIYYSQIVNDFQKGDIAEGYSVSREKKESFPLTVTSAQKNPTAFYLCASSIGLAGHYEQYFGPGTRLTVT.

The V gene is TRBV7-3, the J gene TRBJ2-1; unclear D gene. V was pared by 5 bases and J by 5 bases, with 10 bases between. Looked up from germline, CDR1 is SGHTA and CDR2 is FQGTGA. There are 13 residues in the CDR3. The CDR3 DNA sequence: TGTGCCAGCAGCCCCCAGGTGGACAATGAGCAGTTCTTC. Translating gives CASSPQVDNEQFF. Together with reference TRBV7-3 and TRBJ2-1, the CDR3 gives the full variable domain: GAGVSQTPSNKVTEKGKYVELRCDPISGHTALYWYRQSLGQGPEFLIYFQGTGAADDSGLPNDRFFAVRPEGSVSTLKIQRTERGDSAVYLCASSPQVDNEQFFGPGTRLTVL.

This clone was picked up a small number of times. The V and J genes are TRBV5-6 and TRBJ2-4; 7 nucleotides line up with TRBD1. V shed 6 bases, J shed 7 bases, and the junction held 4 bases outside the gene matches. Germline CDR1 reads SGHDT; CDR2 reads YYEEEE. CDR3 length: 12 residues. CDR3 sequence: CASNLGQNIQYF. CDR3 sequence (DNA): TGTGCCAGCAACCTGGGACAGAACATTCAGTACTTC.

The CDR3 loop reads CASSILSNYGYTF. The CDR3 nucleotides are TGTGCCAGTAGTATCTTGAGTAACTATGGCTACACCTTC. The rearrangement links TRBV19 to TRBJ1-2; D is ambiguous. CDR3 length equals 13 residues. Germline V gene lookup returns CDR1 LNHDA and CDR2 SQIVND (reference sequence). V dropped 3 bases and J dropped 1 base, with 6 bases sitting between them.

The chain couples TRBV19 to TRBJ1-5; D possibly corresponds to TRBD1 (5 bases). V lost 3 bases and J lost 1, with 10 bases in between. The CDR3 runs 15 residues. From germline, CDR1 is LNHDA and CDR2 SQIVND (reference sequence). CDR3 coding DNA: TGTGCCAGTAGTATCGGGGGAATCAGCAATCAGCCCCAGCATTTT. This translates into CASSIGGISNQPQHF.

The chain uses TRBV9 and TRBJ2-2; 9 bases are a match to TRBD2. CDR3 length equals 15 residues. The germline gives CDR1 SGDLS, CDR2 YYNGEE. V dropped 7 bases and J dropped 4; count of bases not matched to a gene: 8. The CDR3 sequence is CASSPGAGGTGELFF. The DNA for the CDR3 is TGTGCCAGCTCGCCGGGAGCGGGAGGCACCGGGGAGCTGTTTTTT. The full variable domain, its missing parts supplied by reference TRBV9 and TRBJ2-2, is DSGVTQTPKHLITATGQRVTLRCSPRSGDLSVYWYQQSLDQGLQFLIQYYNGEERAKGNILERFSAQQFPDLHSELNLSSLELGDSALYFCASSPGAGGTGELFFGEGSRLTVL.